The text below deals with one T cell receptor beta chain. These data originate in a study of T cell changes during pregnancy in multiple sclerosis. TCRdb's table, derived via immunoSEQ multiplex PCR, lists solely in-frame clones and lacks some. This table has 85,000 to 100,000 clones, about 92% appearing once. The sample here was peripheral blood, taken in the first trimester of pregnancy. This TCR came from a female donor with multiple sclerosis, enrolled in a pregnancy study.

The chain's CDR3 is CASSSDSRAVYEQYF. The CDR3 DNA reads as TGTGCCAGCAGCTCGGACTCCCGGGCCGTCTACGAGCAGTACTTC. V gene TRBV7-9 combines with J gene TRBJ2-7, with a weak D call TRBD2 (5 bases). The ends were cut back, 4 bases at V and 3 bases at J, with 16 bases in the middle. CDR1 is SEHNR, CDR2 FQNEAQ, per germline (reference sequence). The CDR3 loop spans 15 amino acids.